This section outlines one TCR beta chain sequence together with its context. Negative isolation yielded CD4+ and CD8+ T cells, and FACS enriched TEMRA cells. These data are taken from a study of CD8 T cells in Susac syndrome. An input of about 0.5 to 1 ug of RNA was subjected to reverse transcription using random hexamers. TCRdb reprocessed the immunoSEQ multiplex PCR reads with MiXCR, giving one entry per CDR3 protein. The sample consists of 150,000 to 200,000 distinct CDR3 sequences, about 94% of them appearing once. The CDR3 consists of 16 residues. Germline lookup yields CDR1 GTSNPN and CDR2 SVGIG (reference sequence). V dropped 0 bases and J dropped 2; count of bases not matched to a gene: 5.

The sequencing input was CD4+ T cells from PBMCs. This chain connects TRBV30 to TRBJ2-4; 9 nucleotides agree with TRBD2. The TCR sequence derives from a human donor in good health. CDR3 in amino acids: CAWSVSGSSSKNIQYF. Written as DNA, the CDR3 is TGTGCCTGGAGTGTTAGCGGGAGTAGTTCCAAAAACATTCAGTACTTC.